Listed below are T cell receptor beta chains from one sample, sequenced in a study of blood T cell repertoires in COVID-19. Sequencing was performed with immunoSEQ multiplex PCR; in TCRdb, only in-frame clones are kept and a portion is missing. The repertoire holds over 150,000 clones, with nearly 80% as singletons. Material: peripheral blood. Receptors originate from a man at least 80 years old with acute or convalescent COVID-19. Each CDR3 is given with its conserved first and last residue. The D gene is left open where the match is weak. Only some rows state a clone size, as once, few, many or a class for expanded clones.

j_call cdr3_length d_call v_call clone_size cdr3_nt cdr3_aa
TRBJ1-5 13 TRBD1 TRBV7-3 - TGTGCCAGCAGCGTCAGGGGGGATCAGCCCCAGCATTTT CASSVRGDQPQHF
TRBJ1-2 15 - TRBV6-2/TRBV6-3 - TGTGCCAGCAGTCTCGCCCCAGTGGGGGCCTATGGCTACACCTTC CASSLAPVGAYGYTF
TRBJ2-1 16 - TRBV5-4 - TGTGCCAGCAGCCCAGGGTCGTTCGGCTCCTACAATGAGCAGTTCTTC CASSPGSFGSYNEQFF
TRBJ1-1 13 - TRBV12-3/TRBV12-4 - TGTGCCAGCAGTTTAGTACGCGGGGCGGAAGCTTTCTTT CASSLVRGAEAFF
TRBJ2-5 15 TRBD2 TRBV6-5 - TGTGCCAGCAGTTACGGGACTAGCGGCCCAGAGACCCAGTACTTC CASSYGTSGPETQYF
TRBJ1-1 13 - TRBV5-1 - TGCGCCAGCCGTGCATTTGGGGGGACTGAAGCTTTCTTT CASRAFGGTEAFF
TRBJ2-1 15 TRBD2 TRBV5-1 - TGCGCCAGCAGCTCGGGTGGACTAGCGGTCAATGAGCAGTTCTTC CASSSGGLAVNEQFF
TRBJ1-3 15 TRBD1 TRBV9 once TGTGCCAGCAGCGAGGGGGACAGAGATGGAAACACCATATATTTT CASSEGDRDGNTIYF
TRBJ2-1 13 TRBD1 TRBV10-1 few TGCGCCAGCAGTGGGCCGACAGGGTATGAGCAGTTCTTC CASSGPTGYEQFF
TRBJ1-3 14 TRBD1 TRBV5-4 - TGTGCCAGCAGCAAGGACAGGGGAGAAAACACCATATATTTT CASSKDRGENTIYF
TRBJ2-1 15 TRBD2 TRBV7-2 - TGTGCCAGCAGCTTCCAGACTAGCGGGGGCGATGAGCAGTTCTTC CASSFQTSGGDEQFF
TRBJ1-5 13 TRBD1 TRBV29-1 - TGCAGCGTCCTCGACAGGGCCAATCAGCCCCAGCATTTT CSVLDRANQPQHF
TRBJ1-5 14 TRBD1 TRBV7-2 - TGTGCCAGCAGCGCCCGACAGGGCTTCCAGCCCCAGCATTTT CASSARQGFQPQHF
TRBJ2-1 13 - TRBV24-1 - TGTGCCACCTCGGGTCCCCCCCGGGATGAGCAGTTCTTC CATSGPPRDEQFF
TRBJ2-5 15 TRBD2 TRBV13 - TGTGCCAGCAGCTTGAGACTAGCGGGGCTAGAGACCCAGTACTTC CASSLRLAGLETQYF